Included here is one T cell receptor (beta chain) sequence, with context. Its antigen remains unidentified. The sample originates from a study of T cells in localized non-small cell lung cancer. General study results and limits: Longer overall survival was linked to higher blood T cell density. Highest T cell clonality was seen in uninvolved adjacent lung, surpassing that measured in tumor. Out of the top 100 tumor clones, a median around 50 were seen in adjacent lung. Heterogeneity is still possible, as just one tumor region was sequenced.

The protocol was immunoSEQ multiplex PCR, while the TCRdb copy is restricted to in-frame clones and leaves out a portion. The sample yields about 35,000 clones, roughly 90% seen once. Trimming took 4 bases from V and 0 from J, leaving 4 bases between them. The CDR3 has 12 amino acids. Germline CDR1 is SGDLS and CDR2 is YYNGEE. The TCR sequence derives from an older female donor with stage II lung adenocarcinoma. This chain uses TRBV9 with TRBJ1-2; D is undetermined. The sequenced sample was peripheral blood mononuclear cells, obtained before any cancer treatment. The CDR3 region is CASSTANYGYTF. The CDR3, as DNA: TGTGCCAGCAGCACCGCTAACTATGGCTACACCTTC.